This T cell receptor beta chain was sequenced during a study of T-cell memory formation after mild COVID-19. Study information: Largely, the TCR clusters proved donor specific. Overall study findings and caveats: SARS-CoV-2 specificity of second-wave clones peaking day 37 was unconfirmed.

This clonotype was observed at least ten times. Its antigen is not identified. 5'RACE with constant-segment primers built TCRalpha and TCRbeta cDNA libraries with UMIs. MiXCR, run by TCRdb on the 5' RACE reads, gives a single entry per CDR3 protein. The sample gives around 410,000 distinct CDR3 sequences, roughly a quarter of which show up once; around 13% is in the top ten. Sequenced material: PBMCs or a T cell subset sorted from them (not recorded which). The receptor was isolated from an adult woman who had mild COVID-19 (a few samples of this study predate the infection). Cell type and time point are not known.

The CDR3 is CASSPGLVEEQFF. For the CDR3, the DNA is TGCGCCAGCAGCCCTGGACTAGTCGAGGAGCAGTTCTTC. The chain uses TRBV5-1 and TRBJ2-1, with TRBD2 matching over 7 bases. CDR3 length: 13 residues. V lost 4 bases and J lost 10; bases outside the gene matches: 8. CDR1 is SGHRS, CDR2 YFSETQ, per germline.